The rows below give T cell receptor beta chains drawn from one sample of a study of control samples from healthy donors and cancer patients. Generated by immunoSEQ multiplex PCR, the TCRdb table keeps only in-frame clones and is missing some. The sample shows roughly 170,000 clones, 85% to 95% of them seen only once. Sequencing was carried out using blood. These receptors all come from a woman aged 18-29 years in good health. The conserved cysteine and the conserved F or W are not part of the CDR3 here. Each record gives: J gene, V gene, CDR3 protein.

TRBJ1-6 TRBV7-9 ASSDRSGTPVLPLH
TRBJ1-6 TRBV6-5 ASSYNLPGLRSPLH
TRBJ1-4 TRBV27 ASSSFRGPLRGEKLF
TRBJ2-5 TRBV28 ASRNLAGRGETQY
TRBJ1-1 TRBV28 ASSFPGGTEAF
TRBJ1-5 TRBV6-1 ASSEAGRSNQPQH
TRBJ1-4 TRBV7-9 ASSFRGSTNEKLF
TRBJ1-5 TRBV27 ASGRRGGAIQPQH
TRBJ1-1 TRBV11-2 ASSWTGGTEAF
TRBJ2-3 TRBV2 ASSEADYTQY
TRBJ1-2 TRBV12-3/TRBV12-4 ASSFPGFGYT
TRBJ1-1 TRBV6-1 ASSYGVSEAF
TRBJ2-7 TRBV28 ASSLVAPGEQY
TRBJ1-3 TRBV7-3 ASSQGTDSGNTIY
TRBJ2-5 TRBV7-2 ASSLTGTPVGLD
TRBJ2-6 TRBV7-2 ASSWGASGANVLT
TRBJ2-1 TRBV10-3 AISGLGLAGGKSSYNEQF